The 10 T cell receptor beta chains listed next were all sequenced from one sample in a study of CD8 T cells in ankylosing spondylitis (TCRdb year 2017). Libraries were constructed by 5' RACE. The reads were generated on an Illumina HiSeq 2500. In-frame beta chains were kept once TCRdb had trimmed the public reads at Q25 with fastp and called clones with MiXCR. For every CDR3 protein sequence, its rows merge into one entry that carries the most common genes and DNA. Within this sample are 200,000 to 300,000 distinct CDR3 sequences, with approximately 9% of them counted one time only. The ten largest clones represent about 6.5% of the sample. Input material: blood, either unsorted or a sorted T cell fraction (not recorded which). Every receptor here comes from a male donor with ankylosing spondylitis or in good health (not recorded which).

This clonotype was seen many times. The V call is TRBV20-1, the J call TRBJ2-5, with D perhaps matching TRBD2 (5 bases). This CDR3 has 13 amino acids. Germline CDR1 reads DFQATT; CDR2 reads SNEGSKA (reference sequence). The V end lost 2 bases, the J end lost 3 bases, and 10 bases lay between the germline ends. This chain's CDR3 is CSARRTSKETQYF. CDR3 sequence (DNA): TGCAGTGCTAGAAGGACTTCTAAAGAGACCCAGTACTTC.

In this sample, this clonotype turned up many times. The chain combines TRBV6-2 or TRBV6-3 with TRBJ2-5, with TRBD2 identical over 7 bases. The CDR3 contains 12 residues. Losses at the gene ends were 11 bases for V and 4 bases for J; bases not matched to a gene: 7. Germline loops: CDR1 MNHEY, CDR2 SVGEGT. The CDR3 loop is CAAGDYRETQYF. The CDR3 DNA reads TGTGCCGCGGGGGACTACAGAGAGACCCAGTACTTC.

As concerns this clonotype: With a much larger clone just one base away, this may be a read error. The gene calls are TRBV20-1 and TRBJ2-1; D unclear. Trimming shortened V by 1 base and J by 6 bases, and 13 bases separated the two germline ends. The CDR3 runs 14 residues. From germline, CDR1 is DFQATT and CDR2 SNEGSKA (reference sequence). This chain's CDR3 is CSARGTEFFNEQFF. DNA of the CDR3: TGCAGTGCTAGAGGGACGGAGTTCTTCAATGAGCAGTTCTTC.

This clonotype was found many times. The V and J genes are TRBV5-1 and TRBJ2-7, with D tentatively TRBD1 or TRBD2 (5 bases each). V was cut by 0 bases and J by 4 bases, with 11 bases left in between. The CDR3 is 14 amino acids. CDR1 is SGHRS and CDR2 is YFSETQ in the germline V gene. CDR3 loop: CASSLEVGGYEQYF. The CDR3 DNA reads TGCGCCAGCAGCTTGGAAGTTGGGGGTTACGAGCAGTACTTC.

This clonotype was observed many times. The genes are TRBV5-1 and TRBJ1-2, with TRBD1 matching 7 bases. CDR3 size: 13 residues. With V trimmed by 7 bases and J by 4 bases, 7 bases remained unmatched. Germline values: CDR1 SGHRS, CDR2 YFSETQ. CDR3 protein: CASSQGSGYGYTF. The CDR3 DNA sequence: TGCGCCAGCTCACAGGGGAGCGGCTATGGCTACACCTTC.

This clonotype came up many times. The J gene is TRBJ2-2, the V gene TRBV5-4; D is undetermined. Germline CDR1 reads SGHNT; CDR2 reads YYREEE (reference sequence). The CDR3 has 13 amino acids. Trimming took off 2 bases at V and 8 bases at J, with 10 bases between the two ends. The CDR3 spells CASSFPWSGELFF. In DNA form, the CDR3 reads TGTGCCAGCAGCTTCCCATGGTCTGGGGAGCTGTTTTTT.

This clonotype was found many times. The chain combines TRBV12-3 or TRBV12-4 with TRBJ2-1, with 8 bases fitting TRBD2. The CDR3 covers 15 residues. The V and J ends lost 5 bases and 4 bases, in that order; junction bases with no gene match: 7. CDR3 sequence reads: CASSRLASLYNEQFF. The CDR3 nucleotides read TGTGCCAGCAGTCGACTAGCGAGTCTTTACAATGAGCAGTTCTTC.

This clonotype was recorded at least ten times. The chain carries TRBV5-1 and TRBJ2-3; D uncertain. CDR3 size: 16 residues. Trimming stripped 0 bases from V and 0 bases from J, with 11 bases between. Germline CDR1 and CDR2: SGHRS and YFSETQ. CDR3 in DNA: TGCGCCAGCAGCTTGGGATCCAGGCCCAGCACAGATACGCAGTATTTT. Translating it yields CASSLGSRPSTDTQYF.

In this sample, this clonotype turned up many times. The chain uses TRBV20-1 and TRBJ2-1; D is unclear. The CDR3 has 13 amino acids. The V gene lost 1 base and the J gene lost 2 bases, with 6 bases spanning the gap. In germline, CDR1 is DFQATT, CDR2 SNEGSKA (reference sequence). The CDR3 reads CSARALAYNEQFF. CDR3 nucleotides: TGCAGTGCTAGAGCACTCGCCTACAATGAGCAGTTCTTC.

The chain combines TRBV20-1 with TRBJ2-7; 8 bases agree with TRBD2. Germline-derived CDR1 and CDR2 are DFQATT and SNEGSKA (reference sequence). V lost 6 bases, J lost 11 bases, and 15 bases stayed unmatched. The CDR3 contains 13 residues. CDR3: CSADHERERRKYF. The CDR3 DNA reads TGCAGTGCCGATCACGAGCGGGAGAGGAGGAAGTACTTC.